This TCR beta chain was obtained from a study of shared clonotypes between healthy human individuals. V was clipped by 2 bases and J by 6 bases; unmatched bases: 2. Germline loops: CDR1 MDHEN, CDR2 SYDVKM. This CDR3 has 15 amino acids. A CD45RA-negative memory subset and a CD45RA+ naive subset were separated from the CD4+ cells. Deep was the level used in running the assay. In the study's own analysis: For the immunoSEQ data, sequences were junction-only without quality scores, so filtering differed. TCRdb's copy holds only in-frame clones and misses some; the assay was immunoSEQ multiplex PCR. V, J and clone size are taken as reported in that table, and D and trimming were inferred from the DNA itself. The repertoire holds under 650,000 clones, with almost 97% as singletons.

This TCR was recovered from a woman in her thirties in good health. V usage is TRBV28 and J usage is TRBJ1-5, with 12 positions matching TRBD1. Specimen: naive CD4+ T cells sorted from blood. Subset meaning: CD45RA+ positively selected. This CDR3 is CASSLGTGGIQPQHF. Here the CDR3 DNA reads TGTGCCAGCAGTTTAGGGACAGGGGGCATTCAGCCCCAGCATTTT.